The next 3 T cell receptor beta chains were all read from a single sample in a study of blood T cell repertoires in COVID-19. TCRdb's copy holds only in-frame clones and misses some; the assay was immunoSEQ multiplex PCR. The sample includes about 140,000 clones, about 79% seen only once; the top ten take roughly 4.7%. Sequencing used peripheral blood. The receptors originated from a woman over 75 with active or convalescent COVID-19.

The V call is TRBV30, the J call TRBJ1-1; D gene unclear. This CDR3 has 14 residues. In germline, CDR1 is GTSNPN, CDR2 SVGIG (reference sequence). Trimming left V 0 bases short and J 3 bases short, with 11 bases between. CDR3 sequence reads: CAWSVPGGYTEAFF. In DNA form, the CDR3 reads TGTGCCTGGAGTGTACCCGGAGGTTACACTGAAGCTTTCTTT.

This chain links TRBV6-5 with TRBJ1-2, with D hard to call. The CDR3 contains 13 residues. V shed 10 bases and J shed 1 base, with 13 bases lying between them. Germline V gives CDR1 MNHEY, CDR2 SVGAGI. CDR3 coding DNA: TGTGCCACCACCCTAGGGAGTAACTATGGCTACACCTTC. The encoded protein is CATTLGSNYGYTF.

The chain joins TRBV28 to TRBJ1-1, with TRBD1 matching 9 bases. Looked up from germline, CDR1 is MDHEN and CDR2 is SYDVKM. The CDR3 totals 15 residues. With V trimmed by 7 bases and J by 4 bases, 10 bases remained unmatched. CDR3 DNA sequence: TGTGCCAGCACAATGGACAGGGGTTGGGTCACTGAAGCTTTCTTT. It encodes CASTMDRGWVTEAFF.